This T cell receptor (beta chain) emerged from a study of cytomegalovirus exposure and HLA in healthy donors (dated by TCRdb to about 2017). Concerning the study at large: A later analysis indicated that the 90 to 150 validation repertoires were generated on the platform also employed for the roughly 720 repertoires of the first cohort. The study combined high-throughput TCR immunosequencing, statistical association of individual TCRs with disease status, and machine learning to predict cytomegalovirus infection status. A separate validation cohort of roughly 120 different subjects was used in addition to the roughly 700-subject first cohort. The study aimed to test whether cataloging public T cell receptors could reveal signatures of past pathogen exposure. The research as a whole found: The study gave a list of about 170 TCR beta chains associated with cytomegalovirus. Subsequent analysis determined that TCRs grouped into clusters in the first cohort also showed a tendency toward co-occurrence across the 120 validation repertoires, and 85% to 95% of cluster scores exceeded 0. Across donors, most TCR sequences were observed very rarely, whereas some public TCRs were present in many individuals. Three of the identified cytomegalovirus-associated TCR beta chains were confirmed in vitro to be specific for cytomegalovirus antigens. The authors suggested that the approach could potentially be generalized to other disease states and immunological phenotypes. The validation cohort had no HLA typing available for a later analysis, so co-occurrence within that cohort was assessed over all 110 or so repertoires. Cytomegalovirus status was reported to be diagnosed by the classifier with high specificity and sensitivity in both the original and validation cohorts.

Donors formed part of the validation cohort, which comprised 120 or so subjects and was distinct from the first cohort of under 800 subjects. A note on this clone: Its antigen remains undetermined. There are no base qualities to consult, and no much larger clone falls within one base.

CDR1 SEHNR and CDR2 FQNEAQ were looked up in the germline V gene (reference sequence). V was cut back by 3 bases and J by 4 bases, leaving a gap of 9 bases between them. The CDR3 contains 13 residues, cysteine and phenylalanine counted. Only CDR3 DNA remains: 39 bases, in frame from the first base. Library creation used the immunoSEQ multiplex PCR assay. As for the authors' bioinformatics: To diagnose cytomegalovirus status from the catalog of TCR beta chain sequences, a statistical classification framework was built. Drawn from immuneACCESS, this table holds only the in-frame rearrangements with V and J called that TCRdb kept. Clones are partly lost; checked studies trace under half to an unresolved V gene and leave the rest unexplained. V and J calls and clone size are as listed in that table; D and trimming were resolved from the DNA. In this sample the table shows about 120,000 clones, 89% of which occur a single time. 1.5% to 2.5% of the sample goes to the ten largest clones.

What was sequenced was PBMCs. This sequence originates from a woman aged 18-29 years in good health and CMV-seronegative. The chain is assembled from TRBV7-9 and TRBJ2-5; 5 matching bases give a weak D call of TRBD1. In nucleotide form, the sequence is TGTGCCAGCAGCTTCGGCAGGGCAGAGACCCAGTACTTC. Its amino acids are CASSFGRAETQYF.